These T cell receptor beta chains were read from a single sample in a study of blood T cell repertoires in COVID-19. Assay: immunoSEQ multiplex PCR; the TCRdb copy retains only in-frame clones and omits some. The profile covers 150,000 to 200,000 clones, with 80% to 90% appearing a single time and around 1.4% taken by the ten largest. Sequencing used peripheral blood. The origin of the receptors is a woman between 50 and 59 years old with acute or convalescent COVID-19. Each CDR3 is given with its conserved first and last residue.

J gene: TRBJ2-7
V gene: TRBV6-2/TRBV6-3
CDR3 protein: CASSPTGQGAYEQYF

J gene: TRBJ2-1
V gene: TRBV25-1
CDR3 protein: CASIGSSYNEQFF

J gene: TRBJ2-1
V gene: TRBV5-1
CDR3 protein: CASSPGQEYNEQFF

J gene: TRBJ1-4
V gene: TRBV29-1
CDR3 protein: CSVEADRKPRGEKLFF

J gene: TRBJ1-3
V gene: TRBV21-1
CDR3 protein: CASSRGQGNGNTIYF

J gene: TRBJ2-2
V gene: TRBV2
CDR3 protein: CASSPGTGSGELFF

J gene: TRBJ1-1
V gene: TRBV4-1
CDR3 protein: CASSLERGRGPNTEAFF

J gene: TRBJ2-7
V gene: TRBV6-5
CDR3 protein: CASRSGQTYEQYF

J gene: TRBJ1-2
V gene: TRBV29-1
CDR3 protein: CSVGRDSPLYGYTF

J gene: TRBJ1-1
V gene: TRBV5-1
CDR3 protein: CASSYGKQGGSEAFF

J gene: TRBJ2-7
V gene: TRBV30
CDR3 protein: CAWSFDRGVVGEQYF

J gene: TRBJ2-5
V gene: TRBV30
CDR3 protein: CAWGYSQETQYF

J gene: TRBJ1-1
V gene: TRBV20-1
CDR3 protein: CSAGSYTEAFF

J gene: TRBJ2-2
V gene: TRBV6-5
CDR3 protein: CASSYGRTGELFF

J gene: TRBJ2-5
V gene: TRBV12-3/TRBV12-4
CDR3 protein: CASSPTGYETQYF

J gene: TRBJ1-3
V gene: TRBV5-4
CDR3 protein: CASSLGGASGNTIYF

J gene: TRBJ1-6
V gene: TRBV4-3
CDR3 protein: CASSQLGDNSPLHF

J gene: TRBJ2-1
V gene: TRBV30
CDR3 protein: CAWSGSGGSYNEQFF

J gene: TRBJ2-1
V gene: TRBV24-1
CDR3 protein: CATKGVNEQFF

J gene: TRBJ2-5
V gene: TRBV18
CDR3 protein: CASSPGQGTLVTQYF

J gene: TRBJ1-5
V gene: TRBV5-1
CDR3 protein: CASSLGQGINQPQHF